The T cell receptor (beta chain) described here comes from a study of cytomegalovirus exposure and HLA in healthy donors. Study details: The early release's HLA-typed donors yielded approximately 85 million unique TCRs.

Details on this clone: Its matching antigen is unknown.

Study-level points and caveats: Immune exposure information comprised only CMV serostatus. Being indistinguishable, some V segments were excluded, TRBV6-2 and TRBV6-3 among them.

PCR primers comprised 60 Vbeta and 13 Jbeta primers. Sequencing used immunoSEQ multiplex PCR; TCRdb keeps in-frame clones, though not all of them. The sample yields roughly 71,000 clones, approximately 67% seen once. Per the germline V gene, CDR1 is GTSNPN and CDR2 is SVGIG (reference sequence). V lost 3 bases and J lost 8; bases outside the gene matches: 11. The CDR3 runs to 17 residues. The sequence derives from a man aged 25 to 40 in good health and CMV-seronegative. The rearrangement uses TRBV30 and TRBJ2-3; 16 bases map to TRBD2. The sequenced sample was PBMCs. The CDR3 loop is CAWSIGTSGGVSGTQYF. For the CDR3, the DNA is TGTGCCTGGAGCATAGGGACTAGCGGGGGGGTTTCAGGTACGCAGTATTTT.